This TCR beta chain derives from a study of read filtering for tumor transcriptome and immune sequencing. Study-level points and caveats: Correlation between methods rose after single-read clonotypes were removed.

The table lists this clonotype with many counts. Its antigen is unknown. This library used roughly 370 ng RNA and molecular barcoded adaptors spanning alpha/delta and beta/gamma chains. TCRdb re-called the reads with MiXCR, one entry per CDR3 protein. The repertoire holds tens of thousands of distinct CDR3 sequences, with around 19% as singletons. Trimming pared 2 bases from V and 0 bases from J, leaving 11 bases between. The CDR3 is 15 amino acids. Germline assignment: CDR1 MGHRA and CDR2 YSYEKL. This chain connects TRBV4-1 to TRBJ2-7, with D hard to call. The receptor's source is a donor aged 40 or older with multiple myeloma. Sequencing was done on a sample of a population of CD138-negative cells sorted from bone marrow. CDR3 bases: TGCGCCAGCAGCCAAAGGAAGGACCGCTCCTACGAGCAGTACTTC. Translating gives CASSQRKDRSYEQYF.